The rows below give T cell receptor beta chains drawn from one sample of a study of response to subunit inactivated influenza vaccine. TCRdb analysed the RT-PCR reads with MiXCR anew, one entry per CDR3 protein. The profile covers a few hundred thousand distinct CDR3 sequences, with around 15% appearing a single time and over 8.5% taken by the ten largest. Sequenced here: PBMCs from blood, sampled 12 days after vaccination. The source is a man between 50 and 59 years old who received an inactivated influenza vaccine. Each CDR3 is given with its conserved first and last residue. The order of the fields is J gene, clone size, D gene, V gene, CDR3 protein, CDR3 DNA. D genes are given only for firm matches. Clone size, where shown, is once, few, many, or a class for clones that have expanded.

TRBJ1-5,.,.,TRBV7-2,CASSIVRGNQPQHF,TGTGCCAGCAGCATAGTTAGGGGCAATCAGCCCCAGCATTTT
TRBJ1-6,.,.,TRBV27,CASSSTSGDSPLHF,TGTGCCAGCAGTTCAACCTCGGGTGATTCACCCCTCCACTTT
TRBJ1-4,.,TRBD1,TRBV20-1,CSVTSPIGTGAGKLFF,TGCAGTGTTACGTCCCCCATCGGGACAGGGGCCGGAAAACTGTTTTTT
TRBJ1-4,many,.,TRBV12-3/TRBV12-4,CASSQDTTNEKLFF,TGTGCCAGCAGTCAAGACACAACTAATGAAAAACTGTTTTTT
TRBJ1-1,.,.,TRBV6-2/TRBV6-3,CASSRARRGRPNTEAFF,TGTGCCAGCAGTCGTGCCCGGAGGGGACGACCGAACACTGAAGCTTTCTTT
TRBJ2-1,.,TRBD2,TRBV2,CASRAGRARDEQFF,TGTGCCAGCAGAGCGGGACGGGCGAGGGATGAGCAGTTCTTC
TRBJ1-4,few,TRBD1,TRBV14,CASSQRQGVREKLFF,TGTGCCAGCAGCCAACGCCAGGGGGTTCGTGAAAAACTGTTTTTT
TRBJ2-7,.,.,TRBV10-3,CAIRDFYEQYF,TGTGCCATCCGGGATTTCTACGAGCAGTACTTC
TRBJ2-3,many,TRBD2,TRBV7-9,CASSLGLAGATDTQYF,TGTGCCAGCAGCTTAGGACTAGCGGGAGCCACAGATACGCAGTATTTT
TRBJ1-2,many,.,TRBV29-1,CSVLANYGYTF,TGCAGCGTCCTAGCTAACTATGGCTACACCTTC
TRBJ1-2,few,.,TRBV7-6,CASSWGNYGYTF,TGTGCCAGCAGCTGGGGTAACTATGGCTACACCTTC
TRBJ2-3,.,.,TRBV20-1,CSARDFLTDTQYF,TGCAGTGCTAGAGATTTCCTCACAGATACGCAGTATTTT
TRBJ2-3,.,TRBD1,TRBV20-1,CSASTGQVFTDTQYF,TGCAGTGCTAGCACCGGACAGGTTTTCACAGATACGCAGTATTTT
TRBJ2-1,.,.,TRBV29-1,CSVQDRLASSYNEQFF,TGCAGCGTCCAAGATCGGCTAGCGAGCTCCTACAATGAGCAGTTCTTC
TRBJ2-1,many,TRBD2,TRBV29-1,CSVGLAGYNEQFF,TGCAGCGTCGGACTAGCGGGATACAATGAGCAGTTCTTC
TRBJ1-1,few,.,TRBV5-1,CASSLGDTRRWNTEAFF,TGCGCCAGCAGCTTGGGCGACACGCGTCGGTGGAACACTGAAGCTTTCTTT
TRBJ1-2,few,.,TRBV20-1,CSAIQTGNYGYTF,TGCAGTGCTATACAGACAGGAAACTATGGCTACACCTTC
TRBJ1-6,few,.,TRBV4-3,CASSQDTGRRGSPLHF,TGCGCCAGCAGCCAAGACACAGGGCGTAGGGGTTCACCCCTCCACTTT
TRBJ2-7,.,TRBD1,TRBV5-1,CASSSGTVGQSYEQYF,TGCGCCAGCAGCTCCGGGACAGTGGGCCAGTCGTACGAGCAGTACTTC
TRBJ1-1,.,.,TRBV5-1,CASSRDEGTEAFF,TGCGCCAGCAGCCGGGACGAGGGCACTGAAGCTTTCTTT
TRBJ1-2,few,.,TRBV12-3/TRBV12-4,CASSSTRSYGYTF,TGTGCCAGCAGTTCCACGCGAAGCTATGGCTACACCTTC
TRBJ1-5,many,TRBD1,TRBV7-8,CASSLGQNNQPQHF,TGTGCCAGCAGCCTGGGACAGAACAATCAGCCCCAGCATTTT
TRBJ2-3,few,TRBD1,TRBV20-1,CSATTGGWTDTQYF,TGCAGTGCCACCACAGGGGGTTGGACAGATACGCAGTATTTT
TRBJ1-5,few,.,TRBV7-2,CASSYGGRTDSNQPQHF,TGTGCCAGCAGCTACGGGGGCCGGACAGATAGCAATCAGCCCCAGCATTTT
TRBJ2-1,.,.,TRBV5-1,CASSLAEFYNEQFF,TGCGCCAGCAGCTTAGCGGAATTCTACAATGAGCAGTTCTTC
TRBJ1-1,many,TRBD1,TRBV29-1,CSVHGQGATEAFF,TGCAGCGTTCACGGACAGGGGGCGACTGAAGCTTTCTTT
TRBJ2-3,many,.,TRBV5-1,CASSSGTDTQYF,TGTGCCAGCAGTTCTGGCACAGATACGCAGTATTTT
TRBJ2-7,.,TRBD2,TRBV12-3/TRBV12-4,CASSFRGGRGGQYF,TGTGCCAGCAGTTTTCGGGGGGGCCGAGGCGGACAGTACTTC
TRBJ1-1,many,.,TRBV20-1,CSARGRQNMNTEAFF,TGCAGTGCTAGAGGAAGACAGAACATGAACACTGAAGCTTTCTTT
TRBJ2-7,few,.,TRBV15,CATSRDLGDYEQYF,TGTGCCACCAGCAGAGATTTAGGGGACTACGAGCAGTACTTC
TRBJ2-7,many,TRBD1,TRBV2,CASSPTGTASYEQYF,TGTGCCAGCAGTCCCACCGGGACAGCTTCCTACGAGCAGTACTTC
TRBJ2-7,.,.,TRBV21-1,CASSKSGCGRARNEQYF,TGTGCCAGCAGCAAAAGTGGGTGCGGGAGGGCTCGGAACGAGCAGTACTTC
TRBJ2-5,.,.,TRBV28,CASSFLLQTQYF,TGTGCCAGCAGTTTCCTCCTCCAGACCCAGTACTTC
TRBJ1-2,few,TRBD1,TRBV6-5,CASSWVEGAPYGYTF,TGTGCCAGCAGTTGGGTTGAGGGGGCCCCCTATGGCTACACCTTC
TRBJ2-2,few,TRBD1,TRBV4-1,CASSQLTGAGTGELFF,TGCGCCAGCAGCCAATTGACAGGGGCGGGCACCGGGGAGCTGTTTTTT
TRBJ2-7,.,.,TRBV7-2,CASSFNPQGYEQYF,TGTGCCAGCAGCTTTAATCCACAGGGCTACGAGCAGTACTTC
TRBJ2-7,few,.,TRBV3-1,CASSQDRAAEQYF,TGTGCCAGCAGCCAAGACAGAGCGGCCGAGCAGTACTTC
TRBJ2-2,once,TRBD2,TRBV20-1,CSARTSGSSVVTGELFF,TGCAGTGCAAGGACTAGCGGGAGTTCGGTGGTCACCGGGGAGCTGTTTTTT
TRBJ2-3,few,.,TRBV7-2,CASSRDRLVLTDTQYF,TGTGCCAGCAGCCGGGACCGCCTAGTTCTCACAGATACGCAGTATTTT
TRBJ2-7,few,.,TRBV6-2/TRBV6-3,CASSYSIEQYF,TGTGCCAGCAGTTACTCGATCGAGCAGTACTTC
TRBJ2-3,.,.,TRBV6-2/TRBV6-3,CASTVGRSTDTQYF,TGTGCCAGCACCGTCGGGAGATCCACAGATACGCAGTATTTT
TRBJ1-5,.,.,TRBV20-1,CSARAAAANQPQHF,TGCAGTGCTAGAGCGGCGGCAGCTAATCAGCCCCAGCATTTT
TRBJ2-5,.,.,TRBV7-6,CASSPTVWETQYF,TGTGCCAGCAGCCCCACGGTTTGGGAGACCCAGTACTTC
TRBJ1-2,.,.,TRBV19,CATRLLGDAGYTF,TGTGCCACCCGCCTCTTGGGGGATGCTGGCTACACCTTC
TRBJ2-2,.,TRBD2,TRBV5-1,CASSLAGLAGPNTGELFF,TGCGCCAGCAGCTTGGCGGGACTAGCGGGGCCTAACACCGGGGAGCTGTTTTTT
TRBJ2-5,.,TRBD2,TRBV5-1,CASSLTLAGGGKTQYF,TGCGCCAGCAGCTTGACATTAGCGGGAGGAGGGAAGACCCAGTACTTC
TRBJ2-3,few,.,TRBV7-9,CASRSLGGGPSTDTQYF,TGTGCCAGCAGGTCACTTGGAGGGGGACCGAGCACAGATACGCAGTATTTT
TRBJ1-1,few,TRBD1,TRBV7-2,CASSFNRGRMAEAFF,TGTGCCAGCAGCTTCAACAGGGGGCGAATGGCTGAAGCTTTCTTT
TRBJ1-1,few,TRBD1,TRBV6-2/TRBV6-3,CASSRTGTGWKSFF,TGTGCCAGCAGCCGAACCGGGACAGGGTGGAAATCTTTCTTT
TRBJ1-4,.,TRBD1,TRBV20-1,CSVQGQGGTNEKLFF,TGCAGTGTCCAAGGACAGGGAGGGACTAATGAAAAACTGTTTTTT
TRBJ1-1,few,TRBD1,TRBV12-3/TRBV12-4,CASSLTGQAFF,TGTGCCAGCAGTTTGACAGGGCAAGCTTTCTTT
TRBJ2-7,.,.,TRBV27,CASSPTIRGYEQYF,TGTGCCAGCAGTCCGACTATTAGAGGCTACGAGCAGTACTTC
TRBJ1-4,few,.,TRBV29-1,CSGSGGDEKLFF,TGCAGCGGGTCGGGGGGGGATGAAAAACTGTTTTTT